This T cell receptor (beta chain) was sequenced in a study of Graves' ophthalmopathy and Graves' hyperthyroidism. CDR3 length: 15 amino acids. With V trimmed by 9 bases and J by 4 bases, 11 bases remained unmatched. Per the germline V gene, CDR1 is ENHRY and CDR2 is SYGVKD. As diagnostic evidence, clinical symptoms, serum thyroxine, TRAb, thyroid ultrasound and orbital computed tomography were relied upon. The authors amplified TCR beta CDR3 regions from RNA transcripts. HTBI primers were employed in first-round RT-PCR, then a second-round multiplex PCR followed. TCRdb redid the calling of the multiplex PCR reads with MiXCR, one entry per CDR3 protein. The data hold more than 1,000,000 distinct CDR3 sequences, with about 38% observed a single time.

This receptor was obtained from an adult man with Graves' hyperthyroidism. J is TRBJ2-2 and V is TRBV10-3; 7 nucleotides align to TRBD1. Sequencing was carried out using peripheral blood or thyroid tissue (not recorded which). The CDR3 sequence is CAIEGGNRVTGELFF. DNA for the CDR3: TGTGCCATAGAAGGGGGCAACAGGGTCACCGGGGAGCTGTTTTTT.